This TCR beta chain was sequenced during a study of blood T cell repertoires in COVID-19. Across the study: The samples span acute and convalescent COVID-19 from the United States, Italy and Spain. The cDNA or gDNA used as material had been derived from T cells, B-cell-depleted T cells, or PBMCs.

The authors' processing: Amplification from reference gene primers served as the basis for estimated nucleated cell counts. The protocol was immunoSEQ multiplex PCR, while the TCRdb copy is restricted to in-frame clones and leaves out a portion. That table gives V, J and clone size, and the DNA gave D and trimming. The sample has 200,000 or so clones, approximately 80% seen once; the top ten hold less than 15%. CDR3 length: 16 amino acids. Germline CDR1 is SGHRS and CDR2 is YFSETQ. The V end lost 1 base, the J end lost 0 bases, and 13 bases lay between the germline ends. The chain has TRBV5-1 and TRBJ1-1, with a tentative D call TRBD1 (5 bases). The sample taken for sequencing was peripheral blood. The TCR comes from a woman of 80 years or more with COVID-19, enrolled during active disease. In DNA, the CDR3 is TGCGCCAGCAGCTTGATCCCCCAAGGGGTGAACACTGAAGCTTTCTTT. It specifies CASSLIPQGVNTEAFF.